These 8 T cell receptor beta chains were sequenced from one sample in a study of blood T cell repertoires in COVID-19. TCRdb keeps only in-frame clones here, not all; method: immunoSEQ multiplex PCR. This sample has roughly 100,000 clones, with over 85% found just once. The source material was peripheral blood. These receptors were obtained from a woman of 80 years or more in a cohort sampled during active COVID-19.

For the CDR3, the DNA is TGTGCCAGCAATCCTAGCGGGGACTACGAGCAGTACTTC. Translated: CASNPSGDYEQYF. The chain recombines TRBV12-3 or TRBV12-4 with TRBJ2-7, with 9 bases matching TRBD2. The ends lost 7 bases at V and 3 bases at J; junction bases unmatched: 4. This CDR3 has 13 amino acids.

The chain links TRBV9 to TRBJ1-5, with 8 bases lining up with TRBD1. The germline V gene has CDR1 SGDLS and CDR2 YYNGEE. The CDR3 has 18 amino acids. V lost 4 bases to trimming and J lost 5 bases; unmatched junction nucleotides: 17. In nucleotides, the CDR3 is TGTGCCAGCAGCCCCGGTTATACTCAGGGGGCGGGCGATCAGCCCCAGCATTTT. Translated, it gives CASSPGYTQGAGDQPQHF.

This clone occurred once. V is TRBV24-1 and J is TRBJ2-1, with D maybe TRBD2 (6 bases). Deletions cut 8 bases from V and 4 bases from J, with 20 bases between. The CDR3 is 16 residues long. The V gene's germline CDR1 is KGHDR and CDR2 SFDVKD. The CDR3 region is CATTGDSRNRYNEQFF. CDR3 DNA sequence: TGTGCCACCACTGGGGACTCAAGGAATAGGTACAATGAGCAGTTCTTC.

The chain joins TRBV7-2 to TRBJ2-7, with D perhaps TRBD2 (5 bases). The V gene's germline CDR1 is SGHTA and CDR2 FQGNSA. The CDR3 is made up of 15 amino acids. The V gene lost 6 bases and the J gene lost 0 bases, with 15 bases spanning the gap. Written as DNA, the CDR3 is TGTGCCAGCAGAAGAGGGCGATTTAGCTCCTACGAGCAGTACTTC. Residues: CASRRGRFSSYEQYF.

J is TRBJ1-1 and V is TRBV25-1; 9 bases agree with TRBD1. The V and J ends lost 4 bases and 0 bases, in that order; junction bases with no gene match: 6. The germline gives CDR1 MGHDK, CDR2 SYGVNS. This CDR3 contains 16 residues. For the CDR3, the DNA is TGTGCCAGCAGTGGCAGGACAGGGGCCATGAACACTGAAGCTTTCTTT. It translates to CASSGRTGAMNTEAFF.

This chain joins TRBV10-3 and TRBJ2-3, with D perhaps matching TRBD2 (5 bases). The V end lost 4 bases, the J end lost 6 bases, and 8 bases lay between the germline ends. Germline V gives CDR1 ENHRY, CDR2 SYGVKD. The CDR3 sequence is 12 residues long. The chain's CDR3 is CAISGGLDTQYF. The CDR3 region has the DNA TGTGCCATCAGTGGCGGGTTGGATACGCAGTATTTT.

The rearrangement joins TRBV3-1 (or the pseudogene TRBV3-2) to TRBJ1-1; D remains ambiguous. The CDR3 is 13 amino acids. CDR1 is LGHDT and CDR2 is YNNKEL in the germline V gene (reference sequence). Trimming took off 4 bases at V and 0 bases at J, with 6 bases between the two ends. CDR3 DNA: TGTGCCAGCAGCCTTACAGTGAACACTGAAGCTTTCTTT. This sequence encodes CASSLTVNTEAFF.

DNA of the CDR3: TGTGCCAGCAGCTTAGTGGTGAGAAACACTGAAGCTTTCTTT. Its protein product is CASSLVVRNTEAFF. This chain connects TRBV7-9 to TRBJ1-1; D gene unclear. The germline gives CDR1 SEHNR, CDR2 FQNEAQ (reference sequence). This CDR3 region has 14 residues. Trimming left V 1 base short and J 2 bases short, with 8 bases between.